The following is a T cell receptor (beta chain) sequence with its context. Its specificity is not known. This PCR relied on a set of 60 Vbeta primers and 13 Jbeta primers. Using immunoSEQ multiplex PCR, the repertoire was profiled, and TCRdb retains in-frame clones only, with some absent. The repertoire holds some 140,000 clones, roughly two thirds seen once, with 1.3% in the top ten. This sample was taken from a study of cytomegalovirus exposure and HLA in healthy donors. Notes on the study in general: Analyses of presence and absence presupposed an approximately uniform sequencing depth across donors. It was reportedly the case that the classifier diagnosed cytomegalovirus status with high specificity and sensitivity.

Trimming took 2 bases from V and 5 from J, leaving 18 bases between them. The CDR3 runs to 17 residues. The germline V gene has CDR1 LGHNA and CDR2 YSLEER. Sequences were obtained from PBMCs. The genes are TRBV4-3 and TRBJ2-2; the D gene is possibly TRBD2 (5 bases). The receptor's source is a middle-aged woman in good health and CMV-seronegative. CDR3 in amino acids: CASSQKTLDAGTGELFF. DNA of the CDR3: TGCGCCAGCAGCCAAAAAACCCTCGATGCGGGTACCGGGGAGCTGTTTTTT.